The T cell receptor (beta chain) under discussion was sequenced for a study of blood T cell repertoires in COVID-19 (dated by TCRdb to 2019 to 2021). As for the study more broadly: Samples from collaborators originated in the United States, Italy and Spain and spanned both the acute and convalescent phases of COVID-19. Where available, HLA class I and class II types were obtained from metadata supplied by the sample provider rather than from assay-based typing. Subjects who had been exposed to COVID-19, were actively infected with it, or had recovered from it provided the deeply sampled blood TCRbeta repertoires that made up the dataset. The prospective study material was composed of cDNA or gDNA derived from T cells, B-cell-depleted T cells, or PBMCs. Sample metadata almost always included a de-identified subject ID, COVID-19 status, age in years and sex. The repertoires were released in a freely available public database meant as a resource for research on the immune response to SARS-CoV-2. The samples were drawn from the first 160 participants of the ongoing ImmuneRACE study and from some 1,300 subjects provided by 6 global collaborators. Overall study outcomes, separate from this receptor: Clinical and demographic metadata were provided uncurated, with the amount varying by source and participant.

CDR1 and CDR2 are read off the germline V gene as MNHNS and SASEGT. V loses 0 bases of germline sequence and J loses 11 bases, and the interval between the two ends is 11 bases. Measured from the cysteine to the phenylalanine, the CDR3 is 13 residues long. Kept here is only the CDR3 DNA, which spans 39 bases and is read in frame from base 1. Whole blood was collected in K2EDTA tubes by collaborating institutions according to the institutions' own protocols. Collaborator samples were shipped for TCRbeta analysis as frozen whole blood, isolated PBMCs, or DNA extracted from either sample type. TCRbeta CDR3 regions were amplified from genomic DNA using the immunoSEQ Assay, a bias-controlled multiplex PCR. On the authors' methods: Within the assay, amplification of reference gene primers was used to estimate how many nucleated cells each sample contained. To quantify the absolute abundance of each unique TCRbeta CDR3 rearrangement, sequence reads were collapsed and filtered. For each sample, productive Simpson clonality was calculated by taking the square root of Simpson's diversity index across productive rearrangements. TCRdb stores this immuneACCESS table with in-frame sequences only. Part of the clones is absent; in the studies checked, under half of the shortfall reflects unresolved V genes, and no reason is known for the rest. V, J and clone size reflect that table, while D and trimming were determined from the DNA. Present in this sample are 180,000 or so clones, over 75% of which were seen just once. Clones ranked in the top ten supply roughly 2.6% of the sample.

Concerning this clone: Its antigen is not yet known. No base-level quality is on record; no much larger clone is a single base apart.

The chain is made from TRBV6-1 and TRBJ1-5, with the D gene not confidently named. This receptor was obtained from a man in his forties with active or convalescent COVID-19. Sample: peripheral blood. The sequenced DNA: TGTGCCAGCAGTGAAGCGCTGGGGAGGGCCCAGCATTTT. It specifies CASSEALGRAQHF.